This is a list of T cell receptor beta chains from one sample in a study of cytomegalovirus exposure and HLA in healthy donors. This table comes from immunoSEQ multiplex PCR, and its TCRdb copy is limited to in-frame clones, with some not included. The sample lists some 150,000 clones, roughly two thirds occurring once. Sample: PBMCs. Receptor source: a young woman in good health and CMV-seronegative. CDR3s include the opening cysteine and the closing phenylalanine or tryptophan. The D gene is left open where the match is weak. Clone size, where shown, is once, few, many, or a class for clones that have expanded.

V: TRBV11-2
D: NA
J: TRBJ1-5
size: NA
CDR3: CASSLRGRGDDQPQHF
DNA: TGTGCCAGCAGCTTACGGGGCAGGGGAGACGATCAGCCCCAGCATTTT

V: TRBV30
D: TRBD2
J: TRBJ2-2
size: NA
CDR3: CAWSGLAGLTGELFF
DNA: TGTGCCTGGAGTGGACTAGCGGGACTCACCGGGGAGCTGTTTTTT

V: TRBV27
D: NA
J: TRBJ1-1
size: NA
CDR3: CASSQRTGTEAFF
DNA: TGTGCCAGCAGTCAAAGAACTGGCACTGAAGCTTTCTTT

V: TRBV28
D: NA
J: TRBJ1-4
size: NA
CDR3: CASSTTGSDEKLFF
DNA: TGTGCCAGCAGCACTACAGGTTCGGATGAAAAACTGTTTTTT

V: TRBV4-1
D: TRBD1
J: TRBJ1-2
size: NA
CDR3: CASSQPGQINGYTF
DNA: TGCGCCAGCAGCCAACCGGGACAGATAAATGGCTACACCTTC

V: TRBV5-6
D: NA
J: TRBJ1-2
size: NA
CDR3: CASSPGSYGYTF
DNA: TGTGCCAGCAGCCCCGGGAGCTATGGCTACACCTTC

V: TRBV4-3
D: TRBD2
J: TRBJ2-1
size: NA
CDR3: CASSSRLAGGNEQFF
DNA: TGCGCCAGCAGCTCTAGACTAGCGGGGGGGAATGAGCAGTTCTTC

V: TRBV28
D: NA
J: TRBJ2-2
size: NA
CDR3: CASSSLVTGELFF
DNA: TGTGCCAGCAGTTCTCTAGTCACCGGGGAGCTGTTTTTT

V: TRBV19
D: TRBD2
J: TRBJ2-7
size: once
CDR3: CASSIGGGSTNEQYF
DNA: TGTGCCAGTAGTATAGGGGGCGGGAGTACCAACGAGCAGTACTTC

V: TRBV27
D: NA
J: TRBJ2-1
size: NA
CDR3: CASSFGGLYNEQFF
DNA: TGTGCCAGCAGTTTTGGCGGCCTCTACAATGAGCAGTTCTTC

V: TRBV30
D: NA
J: TRBJ2-2
size: few
CDR3: CAWIRQVNTGELFF
DNA: TGTGCCTGGATCCGGCAGGTCAACACCGGGGAGCTGTTTTTT

V: TRBV6-5
D: NA
J: TRBJ2-3
size: NA
CDR3: CASSYGGRERGDTQYF
DNA: TGTGCCAGCAGTTACGGAGGGCGGGAACGGGGAGATACGCAGTATTTT

V: TRBV28
D: TRBD1
J: TRBJ1-5
size: NA
CDR3: CASSPGDRDGQPQHF
DNA: TGTGCCAGCAGCCCCGGGGACAGGGATGGTCAGCCCCAGCATTTT

V: TRBV6-6
D: NA
J: TRBJ1-1
size: NA
CDR3: CASSPLSRTDNEAFF
DNA: TGTGCCAGCAGTCCTCTTTCTCGGACAGACAATGAAGCTTTCTTT

V: TRBV7-2
D: NA
J: TRBJ1-1
size: NA
CDR3: CASSLPLSGNTEAFF
DNA: TGTGCCAGCAGCTTACCCTTGAGCGGAAACACTGAAGCTTTCTTT

V: TRBV15
D: NA
J: TRBJ2-7
size: NA
CDR3: CATSRTGIEYEQYF
DNA: TGTGCCACCAGCAGGACAGGAATAGAGTACGAGCAGTACTTC

V: TRBV28
D: NA
J: TRBJ2-7
size: NA
CDR3: CASSLYQTGGWSDEQYF
DNA: TGTGCCAGCAGTTTATATCAGACCGGGGGTTGGTCCGACGAGCAGTACTTC

V: TRBV2
D: TRBD1
J: TRBJ1-6
size: NA
CDR3: CASSEAQGRRSPLHF
DNA: TGTGCCAGCAGTGAAGCACAGGGGAGACGGTCACCCCTCCACTTT

V: TRBV15
D: TRBD1
J: TRBJ1-1
size: NA
CDR3: CATVRTGNTEAFF
DNA: TGTGCCACCGTTCGGACAGGGAACACTGAAGCTTTCTTT

V: TRBV7-9
D: NA
J: TRBJ1-2
size: NA
CDR3: CASSLEGTADRYTF
DNA: TGTGCCAGCAGCTTAGAAGGCACAGCAGACAGGTACACCTTC

V: TRBV6-5
D: TRBD1
J: TRBJ1-4
size: once
CDR3: CASSYKPGQGPEKLFF
DNA: TGTGCCAGCAGTTACAAACCGGGACAGGGGCCCGAAAAACTGTTTTTT

V: TRBV21-1
D: NA
J: TRBJ2-7
size: NA
CDR3: CAGTGPGTPYEQYF
DNA: TGTGCCGGCACGGGTCCCGGGACACCCTACGAGCAGTACTTC

V: TRBV4-3
D: TRBD1
J: TRBJ1-2
size: NA
CDR3: CASSLDRGQAGYTF
DNA: TGCGCCAGCAGCCTGGACAGGGGGCAGGCTGGCTACACCTTC

V: TRBV6-5
D: TRBD1
J: TRBJ2-7
size: few
CDR3: CASSYQTGQADEQYF
DNA: TGTGCCAGCAGTTACCAGACCGGACAGGCGGACGAGCAGTACTTC

V: TRBV27
D: TRBD2
J: TRBJ2-7
size: NA
CDR3: CASSSVGLREDPYEQYF
DNA: TGTGCCAGCAGTTCCGTTGGGTTACGGGAGGACCCCTACGAGCAGTACTTC

V: TRBV10-1
D: NA
J: TRBJ1-5
size: once
CDR3: CASSERSPPPQHF
DNA: TGCGCCAGCAGTGAGAGGAGCCCACCTCCCCAGCATTTT

V: TRBV4-3
D: NA
J: TRBJ2-1
size: NA
CDR3: CASSQDTGTYNEQFF
DNA: TGCGCCAGCAGCCAAGATACAGGAACCTACAATGAGCAGTTCTTC

V: TRBV10-3
D: TRBD2
J: TRBJ2-5
size: NA
CDR3: CAISGSGLAGETQYF
DNA: TGTGCCATCAGTGGAAGTGGACTAGCGGGAGAGACCCAGTACTTC

V: TRBV6-4
D: NA
J: TRBJ2-2
size: NA
CDR3: CASSDSEETGELFF
DNA: TGTGCCAGCAGTGACTCCGAGGAAACCGGGGAGCTGTTTTTT

V: TRBV6-6
D: TRBD2
J: TRBJ2-5
size: NA
CDR3: CASRSGGLQETQYF
DNA: TGTGCCAGCAGGAGCGGGGGCTTACAAGAGACCCAGTACTTC

V: TRBV28
D: TRBD1
J: TRBJ1-2
size: once
CDR3: CASSFPTGGRGYTF
DNA: TGTGCCAGCAGTTTCCCGACAGGGGGCAGGGGCTACACCTTC

V: TRBV6-4
D: NA
J: TRBJ2-1
size: few
CDR3: CASSDSSSRSYNEQFF
DNA: TGTGCCAGCAGTGACTCATCTAGCCGTTCCTACAATGAGCAGTTCTTC

V: TRBV18
D: NA
J: TRBJ2-7
size: few
CDR3: CASSPRHGSYEQYF
DNA: TGTGCCAGCTCACCACGACACGGCTCCTACGAGCAGTACTTC

V: TRBV30
D: TRBD1
J: TRBJ1-4
size: NA
CDR3: CAWSPGGLTNEKLFF
DNA: TGTGCCTGGAGTCCAGGGGGTTTAACTAATGAAAAACTGTTTTTT

V: TRBV19
D: NA
J: TRBJ1-1
size: NA
CDR3: CASSIGEGTEAFF
DNA: TGTGCCAGTAGTATTGGGGAGGGAACTGAAGCTTTCTTT

V: TRBV7-6
D: NA
J: TRBJ2-7
size: once
CDR3: CASSSRGREKTYEQYF
DNA: TGTGCCAGCAGCTCGCGTGGGCGGGAAAAGACCTACGAGCAGTACTTC